The 9 T cell receptor beta chains listed next were all sequenced from one sample in a study of cytomegalovirus exposure and HLA in healthy donors. 13 Jbeta primers and 60 Vbeta primers were used for the PCR. Sequencing used immunoSEQ multiplex PCR; TCRdb keeps in-frame clones, though not all of them. The sample shows roughly 160,000 clones, over 75% of them seen only once. The specimen sequenced was PBMCs. The receptors originated from a man aged 50-59 years in good health and CMV-seropositive.

The gene calls are TRBV15 and TRBJ1-2; 7 nucleotides align to TRBD1. CDR1 LNHNV and CDR2 YYDKDF come from the germline V gene (reference sequence). The CDR3 covers 15 residues. V trimming: 4 bases; J trimming: 4 bases; junction bases outside the gene matches: 9. The CDR3 sequence is CATSTETGPIYGYTF. As DNA, the CDR3 is TGTGCCACCAGCACCGAGACAGGGCCAATCTATGGCTACACCTTC.

The rearrangement joins TRBV29-1 to TRBJ2-1; TRBD2 matches at 8 bases. The V and J ends lost 5 bases and 3 bases, in that order; junction bases with no gene match: 6. Looked up from germline, CDR1 is SQVTM and CDR2 is ANQGSEA. There are 14 residues in the CDR3. The chain's CDR3 is CSVMAGGRYNEQFF. CDR3 bases: TGCAGCGTTATGGCGGGGGGTCGCTACAATGAGCAGTTCTTC.

A note on this clone: The germline gene is not matched at one end of the junction; a read error may be the cause. The V and J genes are TRBV7-9 and TRBJ1-5; TRBD1 is a possible D gene (5 bases). This CDR3 comprises 15 residues. CDR1 is SEHNR and CDR2 is FQNEAQ in the germline V gene (reference sequence). CDR3 nucleotide sequence: TGTTCCAGCAGCTTAGGGCAGGGCTACGGGCAGCCCCAGCATTTT. Protein product: CSSSLGQGYGQPQHF.

Note on this clone: Other nucleotide sequences from this sample produce the same CDR3. In nucleotides, the CDR3 is TGTGCCAGCAGCGTAGGACAGGGAGGCAATCAGCCCCAGCATTTT. This sequence encodes CASSVGQGGNQPQHF. The chain joins TRBV9 to TRBJ1-5; 7 bases line up with TRBD1. The CDR3 spans 15 residues. J lost 2 bases, V lost 0 bases, and 2 bases had no gene match. The germline CDR1 and CDR2 sequences are SGDLS and YYNGEE.

The table lists this clone with a few counts. CDR3 residues: CASSQDNSGANVLTF. Written as DNA, the CDR3 is TGTGCCAGCAGCCAAGACAACTCTGGGGCCAACGTCCTGACTTTC. The chain uses TRBV4-2 and TRBJ2-6; D unclear. Germline assignment: CDR1 LGHNA and CDR2 YNFKEQ. The length of the CDR3 is 15 residues. Trimming cost V 0 bases and J 0 bases, with 3 bases left between them.

The CDR3 loop reads CASTDGGGRETQYF. The DNA for the CDR3 is TGTGCCAGCACGGATGGCGGGGGGCGAGAGACCCAGTACTTC. V is TRBV2 and J is TRBJ2-5; 8 bases fit TRBD2. V was clipped by 7 bases and J by 4 bases; unmatched bases: 8. Germline assignment: CDR1 SNHLY and CDR2 FYNNEI. This CDR3 contains 14 residues.

The chain has TRBV9 and TRBJ1-1; no definite D call. CDR1 SGDLS and CDR2 YYNGEE come from the germline V gene. Trimming left V 6 bases short and J 4 bases short, with 16 bases between. This CDR3 has 14 residues. The CDR3 DNA reads TGTGCCAGCACCCCCCTTATCGGAGGCACTGAAGCTTTCTTT. Its protein product is CASTPLIGGTEAFF.

The CDR3 loop is CSVIPGTGTTEAFF. The CDR3 DNA follows: TGCAGCGTGATCCCCGGGACAGGAACAACTGAAGCTTTCTTT. The chain has TRBV29-1 and TRBJ1-1; 8 bases are a match to TRBD1. Per germline, CDR1 SQVTM and CDR2 ANQGSEA. V lost 6 bases to trimming and J lost 5 bases; unmatched junction nucleotides: 11. This CDR3 comprises 14 residues.

This rearrangement joins TRBV14 to TRBJ2-7; perhaps TRBD1 as D (6 bases). Germline CDR1 reads SGHDN; CDR2 reads FVKESK. CDR3 size: 13 residues. The V end was cut by 0 bases, the J end by 4 bases, with 7 bases between. CDR3 protein: CASSQEGGYEQYF. The CDR3 DNA follows: TGTGCCAGCAGCCAAGAAGGGGGTTACGAGCAGTACTTC.